A single TCR beta chain is shown here with its context. The antigen it binds to is not known. Base qualities were left out, and no much larger clone turns up one base away. The data stem from a study of T-cell reconstitution after alpha-beta-depleted transplantation in children (dated by TCRdb to the mid-2010s). Some background on the complete study: The study quantitatively tracked T-cell immune reconstitution after TCRalphabeta/CD19-depleted allogeneic hematopoietic cell transplantation in children using TCR repertoire profiling. Results and caveats for the whole study, not just this receptor: Hyperexpanded clone frequencies declined over subsequent months; after one year, T-cell counts and TCRbeta diversity were mostly attributed to newly produced T cells. The apparently early alphabetaT-cell count recovery about two months after transplant was reportedly dependent on only several hundred rapidly expanded clones derived from non-depleted graft cells. In some patients, high TCRbeta diversity at day 60 was attributed to recipient T cells and intrathymic progenitors that had survived conditioning.

The treatment or condition label, read with the paper, signifies: allogeneic hematopoietic cell transplantation with graft depleted of TCRalphabeta T cells and CD19 B cells. The transplant recipients were children given TCRalphabeta/CD19-depleted allogeneic hematopoietic cell grafts. The library was prepared using PCR. Instrument used: Illumina HiSeq 2500. TCR libraries were prepared with molecular barcoding, using unique molecular identifiers to normalize TCRbeta repertoire quantification. TCRdb reanalyzed the raw reads on its own, using fastp at Q25 for trimming and MiXCR for clone calling, and kept in-frame beta chains. Rows merge per CDR3 protein into single entries with the most common DNA and genes. For this sample there are 500,000 to 750,000 distinct CDR3 sequences; over 25% appear just once. The ten largest account for about 35% of the sample. For CDR1 and CDR2, the germline V gene lists MGHRA and YSYEKL. The junction carries 10 bases between V and J, which are trimmed by 0 bases and 2 bases respectively. The CDR3, from cysteine to phenylalanine, totals 15 residues. Only the CDR3 region is kept as DNA, spanning 45 bases read in frame from base 1.

The sequences come from PBMCs, collected before TCRalphabeta/CD19-depleted stem cell transplant. This TCR derives from a boy younger than two with Wiskott-Aldrich syndrome, due to receive a stem cell transplant. Here the chain combines TRBV4-1 and TRBJ1-2; a tentative D match to TRBD1 spans 6 bases. The CDR3 is CASSQDRTANYGYTF. The nucleotides are TGCGCCAGCAGCCAAGATCGGACAGCGAACTATGGCTACACCTTC.